This TCR beta chain was recovered during a study of immune heterogeneity within non-small cell lung tumors. Study observations and caveats: Local clonality of T cells correlated moderately yet significantly with local tumor mutational burden (R about 0.34).

The V gene lost 8 bases and the J gene lost 7 bases, with 20 bases spanning the gap. CDR1 is SQVTM, CDR2 ANQGSEA, per germline. The CDR3 totals 13 residues. Details on this clonotype: Its antigen is unknown.

Multiplex PCR was performed with 32 V and 13 J primers, and it amplified TCR beta CDR3. A single record per CDR3 protein comes from TCRdb applying MiXCR to the multiplex PCR reads. The data hold about 21,000 distinct CDR3 sequences, with approximately 30% observed a single time. Bulk tumor genomic DNA (about 600 ng per sample) served as template. Each primary tumor yielded several biopsies, collected far apart from one another at surgery. The cohort was untreated, with newly diagnosed non-small cell lung cancer undergoing curative surgery. Everyone who gave samples had just been diagnosed with non-small cell lung cancer and was having surgery with curative intent.

The sample consisted of lung tumor tissue. The TCR comes from a man aged 35-49 years with non-small cell lung cancer. V is TRBV29-1 and J is TRBJ1-1; D remains ambiguous. DNA for the CDR3: TGCAGCACGATTCTCCAGGACGGCCATGAAGCTTTCTTT. Encoded protein: CSTILQDGHEAFF.